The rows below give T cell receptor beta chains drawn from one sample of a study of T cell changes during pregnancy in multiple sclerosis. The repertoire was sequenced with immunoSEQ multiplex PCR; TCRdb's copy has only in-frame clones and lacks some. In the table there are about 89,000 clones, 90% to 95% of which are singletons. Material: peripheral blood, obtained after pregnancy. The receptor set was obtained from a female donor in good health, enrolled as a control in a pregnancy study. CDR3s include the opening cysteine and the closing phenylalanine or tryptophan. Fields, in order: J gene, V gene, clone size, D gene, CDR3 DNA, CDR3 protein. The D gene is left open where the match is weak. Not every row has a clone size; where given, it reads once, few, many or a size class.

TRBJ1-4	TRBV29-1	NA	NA	TGCAGCGTTGAAGTGGATACCTTAGCGAGAAAACTGTTTTTT	CSVEVDTLARKLFF
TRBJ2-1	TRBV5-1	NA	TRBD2	TGCGCCAGCGCCCCAGCGGGAGGGTACAATGAGCAGTTCTTC	CASAPAGGYNEQFF
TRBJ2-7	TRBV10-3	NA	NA	TGTGCCATCAGTGAGTCTGCTAACGAGCAGTACTTC	CAISESANEQYF
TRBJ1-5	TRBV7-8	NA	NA	TGTGCCAGCAGCTTCAGAACTTCAGGGCAGCCCCAGCATTTT	CASSFRTSGQPQHF
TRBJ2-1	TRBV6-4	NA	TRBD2	TGTGCCAGCAGCGCCACCGGGACTAGCGAGATCAATGAGCAGTTCTTC	CASSATGTSEINEQFF
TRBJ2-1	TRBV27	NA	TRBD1	TGTGCCAGCAGTGATTACGGGACAGGGGGCTATGAGCAGTTCTTC	CASSDYGTGGYEQFF
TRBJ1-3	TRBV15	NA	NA	TGTGCCACCAGCAGAGAGCGAAGTTCCACCTCTGGAAACACCATATATTTT	CATSRERSSTSGNTIYF
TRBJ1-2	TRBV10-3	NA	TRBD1	TGTGCCATCAGTGAACCGGAGACAGGGGCGGCGGGTGGCTACACCTTC	CAISEPETGAAGGYTF
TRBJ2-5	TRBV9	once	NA	TGTGCCAGCAGCGCCAGGCCACTCCCCGGGACTGCGAAAGAAGAGACCCAGTACTTC	CASSARPLPGTAKEETQYF
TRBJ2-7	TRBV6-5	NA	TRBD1	TGTGCCAGCAGTTACGCCGGGACAGGGTCCTACGAGCAGTACTTC	CASSYAGTGSYEQYF
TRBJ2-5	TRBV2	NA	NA	TGTGCCAGCAGTGTTGTACAAGAGACCCAGTACTTC	CASSVVQETQYF
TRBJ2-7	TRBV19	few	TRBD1	TGTGCCAGTAGCGACAGGGGTTACGAGCAGTACTTC	CASSDRGYEQYF
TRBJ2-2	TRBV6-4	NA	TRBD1	TGTGCCAGCAGTCCCGGGACAGGGGTGACCGGGGAGCTGTTTTTT	CASSPGTGVTGELFF
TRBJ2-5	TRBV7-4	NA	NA	TGTGCCAGCAGACGCGAGCGACCCACCCGGGGGAGAGAGACCCAGTACTTC	CASRRERPTRGRETQYF
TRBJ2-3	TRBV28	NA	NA	TGTGCCAGCAGCGGCCCAGGGAGCACAGATACGCAGTATTTT	CASSGPGSTDTQYF
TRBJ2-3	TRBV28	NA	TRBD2	TGTGCCAGCAGTGCCTGGGACCTAGCGGGAGGGCCGGGCACAGATACGCAGTATTTT	CASSAWDLAGGPGTDTQYF
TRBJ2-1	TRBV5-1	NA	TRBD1	TGCGCCAGCAGCTACGGACAGGGGGCCAATGAGCAGTTCTTC	CASSYGQGANEQFF
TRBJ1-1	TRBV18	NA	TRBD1	TGTGCCAGCTCAGCGACAGGGTCGGACACTGAAGCTTTCTTT	CASSATGSDTEAFF